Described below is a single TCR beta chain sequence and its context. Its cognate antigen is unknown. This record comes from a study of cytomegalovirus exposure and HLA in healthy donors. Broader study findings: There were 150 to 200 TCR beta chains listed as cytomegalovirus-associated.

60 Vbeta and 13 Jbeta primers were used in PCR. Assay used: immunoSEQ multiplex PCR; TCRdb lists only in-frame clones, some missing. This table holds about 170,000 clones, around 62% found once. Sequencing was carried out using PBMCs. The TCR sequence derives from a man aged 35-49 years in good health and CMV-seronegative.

The CDR3 protein is CASSARLGSEQFF. The CDR3 DNA sequence: TGTGCCAGCAGCGCCCGACTAGGGTCTGAGCAGTTCTTC. The gene calls are TRBV5-6 and TRBJ2-1; TRBD2 might be the D (6 bases). In germline, CDR1 is SGHDT, CDR2 YYEEEE. V was trimmed by 4 bases and J by 9 bases, leaving 14 bases between them. The CDR3 has 13 residues.